The entry below gives a single T cell receptor (beta chain) sequence along with its context. Its antigen remains unknown. The junction shows a germline mismatch at one end, possibly a read error. The data are from a study of blood T cells in healthy people across ages. This CDR3 is 13 amino acids long. CDR1 is SGHAT, CDR2 FQNNGV, per germline. Using a J-beta primer mix together with a sample-barcoded 5' primer, a second PCR was run for roughly 6 to 12 cycles. TCRdb re-derived calls from the 5' RACE reads in MiXCR, one entry per CDR3 protein. The sample yields about 970,000 distinct CDR3 sequences, about 53% seen once. Study outcomes and limitations: TCR beta diversity correlated strongly with naive T cell percentage. Expanded clonotype shifts may have been confounded, as the donors had an unknown CMV status.

Each individual donor underwent a draw of approximately 10 milliliters of peripheral blood. Sample: blood. The gene calls are TRBV11-2 and TRBJ2-7; D uncertain. The receptor was derived from a woman in her sixties or seventies in good health. The CDR3 coding sequence is TGTGCCGGCAGTTACTCCCAAGTCGCCGAGCAGTACTTC. It specifies CAGSYSQVAEQYF.